The 16 T cell receptor beta chains in this list originate from one sample, sequenced in a study of shared clonotypes between healthy human individuals. The repertoire was sequenced with immunoSEQ multiplex PCR; TCRdb's copy has only in-frame clones and lacks some. This table has under 1,100,000 clones, about 76% appearing once. What was sequenced was memory CD4+ T cells sorted from blood. Stated subset: CD45RA-negative fraction. The receptors stem from a man aged 18 to 29 in good health.

J is TRBJ2-5 and V is TRBV5-1; D call uncertain. CDR1 SGHRS and CDR2 YFSETQ come from the germline V gene. The CDR3 totals 11 residues. Trimming pared 0 bases from V and 10 bases from J, leaving 7 bases between. CDR3 nucleotide sequence: TGCGCCAGCAGCTTGGGACTCGGCCAGTACTTC. Protein product: CASSLGLGQYF.

This clone was found once. A much more abundant neighbour one base away suggests this may be a read error. V gene TRBV28 combines with J gene TRBJ2-2, with D hard to call. Germline V gene sequence: CDR1 MDHEN, CDR2 SYDVKM. The CDR3 totals 12 residues. Between the trimmed V and J ends, which lost 6 bases and 2 bases, there was a span of 4 bases. CDR3 coding DNA: TGTGCCAGCAGGGAAAACACCGGGGAGCTGTTTTTT. It is translated as CASRENTGELFF. Filled out from reference TRBV28 and TRBJ2-2, the complete variable domain reads DVKVTQSSRYLVKRTGEKVFLECVQDMDHENMFWYRQDPGLGLRLIYFSYDVKMKEKGDIPEGYSVSREKKERFSLILESASTNQTSMYLCASRENTGELFFGEGSRLTVL.

J is TRBJ2-7 and V is TRBV2; 7 nucleotides line up with TRBD2. The ends lost 4 bases at V and 1 base at J; junction bases unmatched: 4. This CDR3 region has 14 residues. Germline CDR1 reads SNHLY; CDR2 reads FYNNEI. The DNA for the CDR3 is TGTGCCAGCAGTGTACTAGCGAGTTCCTACGAGCAGTACTTC. The encoded protein is CASSVLASSYEQYF.

This clone was seen once. This chain's CDR3 is CAISEPLTSGSNEQFF. The CDR3 bases are TGTGCCATCAGTGAGCCACTTACTAGCGGGAGCAATGAGCAGTTCTTC. The gene calls are TRBV10-3 and TRBJ2-1; TRBD2 aligns across 11 bases. The CDR3 covers 16 residues. V shed 2 bases and J 6 bases; nucleotides not matched to a gene: 6. Germline loops: CDR1 ENHRY, CDR2 SYGVKD.

This clone was picked up many times. This chain joins TRBV2 and TRBJ1-2; possible D gene TRBD1, 6 bases. The ends were cut back, 1 base at V and 5 bases at J, with 8 bases in the middle. The CDR3 runs to 13 residues. Germline V gives CDR1 SNHLY, CDR2 FYNNEI. In DNA, the CDR3 is TGTGCCAGCAGTGAAGGACAGGAATATGGCTACACCTTC. It specifies CASSEGQEYGYTF. The whole variable domain, filled in from reference TRBV2 and TRBJ1-2, reads EPEVTQTPSHQVTQMGQEVILRCVPISNHLYFYWYRQILGQKVEFLVSFYNNEISEKSEIFDDQFSVERPDGSNFTLKIRSTKLEDSAMYFCASSEGQEYGYTFGSGTRLTVV.

The chain carries TRBV11-2 and TRBJ1-1; D perhaps matches TRBD1 (6 bases). Germline CDR1 SGHAT, CDR2 FQNNGV. V dropped 6 bases and J dropped 4 bases, with 12 bases sitting between them. The CDR3 is made up of 13 amino acids. CDR3 DNA sequence: TGTGCCAGCAGGGAACAGGGTGGCACTGAAGCTTTCTTT. As protein: CASREQGGTEAFF.

This clone was counted only a few times. The chain links TRBV30 to TRBJ2-1; 11 bases line up with TRBD2. Looked up from germline, CDR1 is GTSNPN and CDR2 is SVGIG (reference sequence). The CDR3 covers 16 residues. V was clipped by 1 base and J by 7 bases; unmatched bases: 9. CDR3 amino acids: CAWSGEILAGANEQFF. In DNA form, the CDR3 reads TGTGCCTGGAGTGGGGAAATACTAGCGGGGGCGAATGAGCAGTTCTTC.

V is TRBV7-9 and J is TRBJ1-5; no clear D. Germline V gene lookup returns CDR1 SEHNR and CDR2 FQNEAQ (reference sequence). The CDR3 covers 13 residues. V was trimmed by 10 bases and J by 2 bases, leaving 12 bases between them. Here the CDR3 reads CANSRDGNQPQHF. For the CDR3, the DNA is TGTGCCAACTCCCGAGACGGCAATCAGCCCCAGCATTTT.

This clone has a handful of counts. This sequence joins TRBV30 and TRBJ2-5; TRBD1 matches at 10 bases. V shed 5 bases, J shed 7 bases, and the junction held 7 bases outside the gene matches. CDR1 and CDR2 from the germline V gene are GTSNPN and SVGIG (reference sequence). CDR3 size: 13 residues. The CDR3 is CAWGQGGFGTQYF. CDR3 in DNA: TGTGCCTGGGGACAGGGGGGGTTCGGGACCCAGTACTTC.

A few counts support this clone. The chain couples TRBV27 to TRBJ1-5, with TRBD1 matching over 9 bases. After removal of 6 bases from V and 6 bases from J, the junction contained 6 bases not matched to a gene. The CDR3 covers 14 residues. The germline CDR1 and CDR2 sequences are MNHEY and SMNVEV (reference sequence). The DNA for the CDR3 is TGTGCCAGCAGGGGGACAGGGTCCGGTCAGCCCCAGCATTTT. This gives the protein CASRGTGSGQPQHF.

V usage is TRBV25-1 and J usage is TRBJ1-6; D perhaps matches TRBD1 (6 bases). Germline CDR1 and CDR2: MGHDK and SYGVNS. The CDR3 is 15 residues long. Trimming took 3 bases from V and 5 from J, leaving 11 bases between them. The CDR3 protein is CASSDGGGDNSPLHF. The CDR3 DNA is TGTGCCAGCAGTGACGGGGGGGGCGATAATTCACCCCTCCACTTT. Based on the CDR3 plus reference TRBV25-1 and TRBJ1-6, the full variable domain is EADIYQTPRYLVIGTGKKITLECSQTMGHDKMYWYQQDPGMELHLIHYSYGVNSTEKGDLSSESTVSRIRTEHFPLTLESARPSHTSQYLCASSDGGGDNSPLHFGNGTRLTVT.

This chain uses TRBV5-6 with TRBJ2-3; perhaps D is TRBD1 or TRBD2 (5 bases each). Trimming removed 0 bases from V and 3 bases from J, with 17 bases in between. From germline, CDR1 is SGHDT and CDR2 YYEEEE. This CDR3 contains 17 residues. For the CDR3, the DNA is TGTGCCAGCAGCTTGGCAGGCGTGGGGGTGGGGACAGATACGCAGTATTTT. Translating gives CASSLAGVGVGTDTQYF. The complete variable domain, with remaining parts taken from reference TRBV5-6 and TRBJ2-3, reads DAGVTQSPTHLIKTRGQQVTLRCSPKSGHDTVSWYQQALGQGPQFIFQYYEEEERQRGNFPDRFSGHQFPNYSSELNVNALLLGDSALYLCASSLAGVGVGTDTQYFGPGTRLTVL.

The chain couples TRBV14 to TRBJ1-2; 12 bases match TRBD1. This CDR3 has 15 amino acids. CDR1 is SGHDN and CDR2 is FVKESK in the germline V gene. V was clipped by 1 base and J by 7 bases; unmatched bases: 4. The CDR3 coding sequence is TGTGCCAGCAGCCAAGCCGGGACAGGGGGCGTTGGCTACACCTTC. Translating gives CASSQAGTGGVGYTF.

This clone showed up just a few times. The CDR3 here is CAISSGTGWGQYF. The CDR3 DNA reads TGTGCCATCAGTTCCGGGACAGGGTGGGGGCAGTACTTC. This sequence joins TRBV10-3 and TRBJ2-7; 9 nucleotides line up with TRBD1. This CDR3 is 13 amino acids long. The V gene end was trimmed by 5 bases and the J gene end by 9 bases; junction bases not matched to a gene: 8. Germline CDR1 reads ENHRY; CDR2 reads SYGVKD.

The rearrangement uses TRBV12-5 and TRBJ2-1; D assignment may be TRBD1 or TRBD2 (5 bases each). The CDR3 runs 15 residues. Germline lookup yields CDR1 LGHNT and CDR2 FRNRAP. V was pared by 5 bases and J by 4 bases, with 15 bases between. The CDR3 protein is CASGPGTPGYNEQFF. CDR3 nucleotide sequence: TGTGCTAGTGGTCCCGGGACCCCCGGGTACAATGAGCAGTTCTTC.

CDR3 coding DNA: TGTGCCAGTAGTATAGGCCCCCCCAACCTCGGAGGTGAAAAACTGTTTTTT. It is translated as CASSIGPPNLGGEKLFF. This rearrangement joins TRBV19 to TRBJ1-4; D remains ambiguous. Germline V CDR1 and CDR2: LNHDA, SQIVND (reference sequence). The CDR3 totals 17 residues. V was shortened by 1 base and J by 7 bases, with 19 bases between the two germline ends. The full variable domain, in which reference TRBV19 and TRBJ1-4 provide the parts outside the CDR3, is DGGITQSPKYLFRKEGQNVTLSCEQNLNHDAMYWYRQDPGQGLRLIYYSQIVNDFQKGDIAEGYSVSREKKESFPLTVTSAQKNPTAFYLCASSIGPPNLGGEKLFFGSGTQLSVL.